The next 11 T cell receptor beta chains were all read from a single sample in a study of OX40 agonist ivuxolimab in advanced cancers. Assay: immunoSEQ multiplex PCR; the TCRdb copy retains only in-frame clones and omits some. The table shows about 42,000 clones, with roughly nine tenths occurring only once. The sample in question was CD4+ or CD8+ T cells sorted from blood, obtained in a trial of the OX40 agonist ivuxolimab. These receptors originate from an adult with an advanced solid tumor such as melanoma, head and neck, liver or kidney cancer.

The chain uses TRBV30 and TRBJ1-2, with TRBD1 matching 11 bases. The V gene end was trimmed by 3 bases and the J gene end by 2 bases; junction bases not matched to a gene: 5. Germline-derived CDR1 and CDR2 are GTSNPN and SVGIG (reference sequence). This CDR3 has 15 amino acids. In nucleotides, the CDR3 is TGTGCCTGGAGAAGGACAGGGGGCGCAAACTATGGCTACACCTTC. As protein: CAWRRTGGANYGYTF.

This clone was seen only once. Written as DNA, the CDR3 is TGTGCCAGCAGTGAGCACAGGGAAGCCTCTCACGAGACCCAGTACTTC. Amino acid sequence: CASSEHREASHETQYF. The chain couples TRBV6-1 to TRBJ2-5; D possibly corresponds to TRBD1 (6 bases). Germline V gene sequence: CDR1 MNHNS, CDR2 SASEGT. V was shortened by 3 bases and J by 5 bases, with 19 bases between the two germline ends. This CDR3 spans 16 amino acids.

The CDR3 region has the DNA TGTGCCAGCAGCCGCCAGAGCCCTTCGAGTACTGAAGCTTTCTTT. It translates to CASSRQSPSSTEAFF. The chain employs TRBV7-3 and TRBJ1-1, with no clear D. The CDR3 consists of 15 residues. Germline V gene sequence: CDR1 SGHTA, CDR2 FQGTGA. Trimming stripped 5 bases from V and 5 bases from J, with 18 bases between.

The chain joins TRBV11-2 to TRBJ2-2; TRBD1 aligns across 8 bases. The length of the CDR3 is 18 residues. With 3 bases clipped from V and 1 base from J, the junction kept 10 bases outside the gene matches. CDR1 and CDR2 from the germline V gene are SGHAT and FQNNGV. The CDR3 is CASSFYEWTGRNTGELFF. DNA for the CDR3: TGTGCCAGCAGCTTTTATGAGTGGACAGGGCGGAACACCGGGGAGCTGTTTTTT.

The chain links TRBV6-5 to TRBJ2-2, with D unresolved. Germline assignment: CDR1 MNHEY and CDR2 SVGAGI. V gave up 5 bases and J gave up 0 bases, with 10 bases separating them. The CDR3 covers 15 residues. CDR3 bases: TGTGCCAGCAGTCCAGTAAGCGCGAACACCGGGGAGCTGTTTTTT. It codes for CASSPVSANTGELFF.

V usage is TRBV7-8 and J usage is TRBJ2-5, with TRBD2 as a possible D gene (5 bases). The end of the DNA is better explained by TRBJ2-7, so the J call may be wrong. This CDR3 region has 14 residues. The V gene's germline CDR1 is SGHVS and CDR2 FQNEAQ. This chain's CDR3 is CASSLDGNPREQYF. CDR3 in DNA: TGTGCCAGCAGCTTGGACGGGAATCCCCGCGAGCAGTACTTC.

The chain has TRBV6-1 and TRBJ2-2; D call uncertain. Germline CDR1 reads MNHNS; CDR2 reads SASEGT. V gave up 2 bases and J gave up 0 bases, with 1 base separating them. The CDR3 is made up of 13 amino acids. CDR3 sequence reads: CASSETNTGELFF. As DNA, the CDR3 is TGTGCCAGCAGTGAAACGAACACCGGGGAGCTGTTTTTT.

The V gene is TRBV4-2, the J gene TRBJ2-7; D might be TRBD2 (6 bases). V was cut by 0 bases and J by 0 bases, with 18 bases left in between. Germline V gives CDR1 LGHNA, CDR2 YNFKEQ. The CDR3 is made up of 18 amino acids. CDR3 bases: TGTGCCAGCAGCCAAGATTGGAGGGACGACGGCAACTCCTACGAGCAGTACTTC. It specifies CASSQDWRDDGNSYEQYF.

This chain connects TRBV5-1 to TRBJ2-3; TRBD1 matches 7 bases. CDR1 SGHRS and CDR2 YFSETQ come from the germline V gene. The CDR3 totals 15 residues. Trimming cost V 4 bases and J 4 bases; bases outside gene matches: 9. This CDR3 is CASSPTGISPDTQYF. CDR3 sequence (DNA): TGCGCCAGCAGCCCGACAGGGATCAGTCCAGATACGCAGTATTTT.

The chain links TRBV30 to TRBJ1-2; 9 bases line up with TRBD1. The CDR3 sequence is 14 residues long. Germline CDR1 and CDR2: GTSNPN and SVGIG (reference sequence). V trimming: 4 bases; J trimming: 4 bases; junction bases outside the gene matches: 7. The CDR3 DNA follows: TGTGCCTGGACCCGCGGACAGGGGACCTATGGCTACACCTTC. This encodes CAWTRGQGTYGYTF.

The chain carries TRBV28 and TRBJ1-1; D is undetermined. This CDR3 has 13 amino acids. CDR1 and CDR2 (germline): MDHEN, SYDVKM. The V end was cut by 6 bases, the J end by 2 bases, with 10 bases between. CDR3 loop: CASRRSKNTEAFF. In nucleotides, the CDR3 is TGTGCCAGCAGGCGATCTAAAAACACTGAAGCTTTCTTT.